Shown below are 27 T cell receptor beta chains from a single sample sequenced in a study of response to subunit inactivated influenza vaccine. A single record per CDR3 protein comes from TCRdb applying MiXCR to the RT-PCR reads. The repertoire holds 450,000 to 600,000 distinct CDR3 sequences, with less than 8% as singletons. Sample: PBMCs from blood, taken 23 to 25 months after vaccination. These receptors were taken from a man in his fifties or sixties who received an inactivated influenza vaccine.

V is TRBV20-1 and J is TRBJ1-1, with D possibly being TRBD1 (6 bases). Trimming shortened V by 5 bases and J by 4 bases, and 29 bases separated the two germline ends. CDR1 is DFQATT, CDR2 SNEGSKA, per germline (reference sequence). There are 18 residues in the CDR3. CDR3 nucleotides: TGCAGTGCTGGGCGGGGGAGTCAGGGGAGTAAGGTCGGCACTGAAGCTTTCTTT. Its protein product is CSAGRGSQGSKVGTEAFF.

The genes are TRBV20-1 and TRBJ1-2; perhaps TRBD1 as D (6 bases). Germline assignment: CDR1 DFQATT and CDR2 SNEGSKA (reference sequence). The CDR3 totals 12 residues. Trimming removed 4 bases at V and 8 bases at J, with 14 bases between. The CDR3, as DNA: TGCAGTGCTACCCGGTGGGGGCCCGGCTACACCTTC. Its protein product is CSATRWGPGYTF.

In its sample, this clonotype was seen a few times. This chain connects TRBV5-5 to TRBJ2-7; TRBD2 matches at 7 bases. Losses at the gene ends were 1 base for V and 2 bases for J; bases not matched to a gene: 6. CDR1 SGHKS and CDR2 YYEKEE come from the germline V gene (reference sequence). CDR3 length: 15 amino acids. As DNA, the CDR3 is TGTGCCAGCAGCTTGCTAGCGGATGTCACCTACGAGCAGTACTTC. It yields the protein CASSLLADVTYEQYF.

This clonotype has just a few counts. The chain couples TRBV29-1 to TRBJ2-7; the D gene is possibly TRBD1 (6 bases). The germline V and J ends were trimmed by 5 bases and 3 bases, with 14 bases remaining between them. Germline CDR1 reads SQVTM; CDR2 reads ANQGSEA. The CDR3 loop spans 13 amino acids. The CDR3 bases are TGCAGCGTTAAAGGGGGAAACTACTACGAGCAGTACTTC. Its protein product is CSVKGGNYYEQYF.

V usage is TRBV6-2 or TRBV6-3 and J usage is TRBJ2-2, with 14 bases identical to TRBD2. CDR1 MNHEY and CDR2 SVGEGT come from the germline V gene. Trimming cost V 7 bases and J 6 bases; bases outside gene matches: 7. This CDR3 region has 16 residues. The CDR3 DNA is TGTGCCAGCACCACACCGGGACTAGCGGGAGCCGGGGAGCTGTTTTTT. It codes for CASTTPGLAGAGELFF.

This rearrangement joins TRBV7-2 to TRBJ2-5; D uncertain. From germline, CDR1 is SGHTA and CDR2 FQGNSA. The CDR3 length is 11 residues. The ends were cut back, 1 base at V and 9 bases at J, with 6 bases in the middle. The CDR3 here is CASSLDAAQYF. The CDR3 coding sequence is TGTGCCAGCAGCTTAGACGCGGCCCAGTACTTC.

This clonotype was recorded a few times. The CDR3, as DNA: TGCAGTGCTAGAGATCACAGTAGGGTCTCCTACAATGAGCAGTTCTTC. Translating gives CSARDHSRVSYNEQFF. V and J are TRBV20-1 and TRBJ2-1; D not certain. CDR1 is DFQATT and CDR2 is SNEGSKA in the germline V gene (reference sequence). This CDR3 contains 16 residues. Trimming took off 0 bases at V and 0 bases at J, with 12 bases between the two ends.

This clonotype was seen a handful of times. The chain employs TRBV29-1 and TRBJ1-1, with D uncertain. V lost 7 bases and J 5 bases, leaving 11 bases between the germline ends. Germline CDR1 is SQVTM and CDR2 is ANQGSEA. The CDR3 is made up of 11 amino acids. CDR3 sequence reads: CSAGVGTEAFF. For the CDR3, the DNA is TGCAGCGCCGGGGTGGGGACTGAAGCTTTCTTT.

This clonotype was counted ten times or more. The CDR3 loop reads CASSSGTGNSPLHF. The DNA for the CDR3 is TGTGCCAGCAGCTCCGGGACAGGAAATTCACCCCTCCACTTT. This rearrangement joins TRBV7-9 to TRBJ1-6; 8 nucleotides align to TRBD1. V was pared by 4 bases and J by 7 bases, with 3 bases of the junction left unmatched. Germline CDR1 SEHNR, CDR2 FQNEAQ (reference sequence). The CDR3 sequence is 14 residues long. Combining the CDR3 with reference TRBV7-9 and TRBJ1-6 gives the whole variable domain DTGVSQNPRHKITKRGQNVTFRCDPISEHNRLYWYRQTLGQGPEFLTYFQNEAQLEKSRLLSDRFSAERPKGSFSTLEIQRTEQGDSAMYLCASSSGTGNSPLHFGNGTRLTVT.

The J gene is TRBJ1-6, the V gene TRBV20-1; 8 bases are shared with TRBD1. The germline V gene has CDR1 DFQATT and CDR2 SNEGSKA (reference sequence). V dropped 1 base and J dropped 10; count of bases not matched to a gene: 6. CDR3 length: 14 amino acids. CDR3 in DNA: TGCAGTGCTAGAGGACAGGGGAACGGCTCACCCCTCCACTTT. As protein: CSARGQGNGSPLHF.

The sample holds a few counts of this clonotype. The chain has TRBV21-1 and TRBJ2-7; whether TRBD1, the table's D call, matches the DNA was not checked. TRBV21-1 is annotated as a pseudogene. This CDR3 comprises 15 residues. The CDR3 region is CASSILRDDSYEQYF. The CDR3 nucleotides are TGTGCCAGCAGCATTCTCCGGGACGACTCCTACGAGCAGTACTTC.

The chain recombines TRBV20-1 with TRBJ2-5, with 7 bases identical to TRBD1. Unmatched junction bases numbered 3, after V lost 2 bases and J lost 3 bases. Per germline, CDR1 DFQATT and CDR2 SNEGSKA (reference sequence). The CDR3 has 13 residues. CDR3 sequence (DNA): TGCAGTGCTAGACTCGACAGGGAAGAGACCCAGTACTTC. Amino acids: CSARLDREETQYF.

The gene calls are TRBV19 and TRBJ1-4, with D maybe TRBD1 (5 bases). The CDR3 runs to 15 residues. Germline values: CDR1 LNHDA, CDR2 SQIVND (reference sequence). The germline V and J ends were trimmed by 9 bases and 0 bases, with 14 bases remaining between them. CDR3 nucleotide sequence: TGTGCCAGCAGCCTACGGGGGTCAACTAATGAAAAACTGTTTTTT. Amino acids: CASSLRGSTNEKLFF.

The chain couples TRBV7-2 to TRBJ2-1; tentative D call: TRBD2 (6 bases). CDR1 and CDR2 (germline): SGHTA, FQGNSA. V was pared by 1 base and J by 4 bases, with 14 bases between. The CDR3 has 16 residues. The CDR3 reads CASSLGFGGRYNEQFF. CDR3 coding DNA: TGTGCCAGCAGCTTAGGGTTCGGAGGGAGATACAATGAGCAGTTCTTC.

Many counts were recorded for this clonotype. CDR3 nucleotides: TGTGCCAGCAGCCATAGCGGGAGGGTCGGGGAGCTGTTTTTT. Protein product: CASSHSGRVGELFF. This rearrangement joins TRBV3-1 to TRBJ2-2, with 11 nucleotides matching TRBD2. This CDR3 region has 14 residues. Per germline, CDR1 LGHDT and CDR2 YNNKEL (reference sequence). The J segment lost 7 bases and the V segment lost 3 bases, leaving 1 base of the junction unmatched.

This clonotype was counted ten times or more. The J gene is TRBJ1-5, the V gene TRBV12-3 or TRBV12-4, with 7 nucleotides matching TRBD1. CDR3 length equals 15 residues. V trimming: 6 bases; J trimming: 0 bases; junction bases outside the gene matches: 5. CDR3 sequence: CASSQTGFSNQPQHF. The CDR3 nucleotides read TGTGCCAGCAGCCAGACAGGGTTTAGCAATCAGCCCCAGCATTTT.

The table lists this clonotype with many counts. V is TRBV6-1 and J is TRBJ1-5; TRBD1 aligns across 7 bases. Germline V gene lookup returns CDR1 MNHNS and CDR2 SASEGT. The CDR3 is 17 amino acids. The ends lost 6 bases at V and 6 bases at J; junction bases unmatched: 17. The CDR3 DNA is TGTGCCAGCAGCCTAGACAGGGTGTCGGCGAGGGTTCAGCCCCAGCATTTT. Protein: CASSLDRVSARVQPQHF.

This clonotype has just a few counts. This CDR3 reads CASSLEPPNEQFF. The CDR3 bases are TGTGCCAGCAGCTTAGAGCCCCCCAATGAGCAGTTCTTC. This chain uses TRBV7-2 with TRBJ2-1; D is ambiguous. CDR1 and CDR2 from the germline V gene are SGHTA and FQGNSA. The CDR3 totals 13 residues. V was cut by 1 base and J by 6 bases, with 7 bases left in between.

At least ten counts were recorded for this clonotype. This sequence joins TRBV12-3 or TRBV12-4 and TRBJ2-3; TRBD2 is a possible D gene (6 bases). This CDR3 region has 16 residues. V was shortened by 6 bases and J by 1 base, with 17 bases between the two germline ends. CDR3 nucleotide sequence: TGTGCCAGCAGATTGATGGTCGCGGGACGCACAGATACGCAGTATTTT. Translated, it gives CASRLMVAGRTDTQYF.

The chain links TRBV6-2 or TRBV6-3 to TRBJ1-3, with 8 bases aligning to TRBD1. This CDR3 is built from 13 residues. With 8 bases clipped from V and 0 bases from J, the junction kept 0 bases outside the gene matches. CDR1 and CDR2 from the germline V gene are MNHEY and SVGEGT. CDR3: CASGTGSGNTIYF. In DNA form, the CDR3 reads TGTGCCAGCGGGACAGGCTCTGGAAACACCATATATTTT.

This clonotype was counted ten times or more. The chain uses TRBV12-3 or TRBV12-4 and TRBJ2-3; possible D gene TRBD1, 6 bases. This CDR3 has 15 residues. V was clipped by 3 bases and J by 2 bases, with 12 bases between them. In nucleotides, the CDR3 is TGTGCCAGCAGTTTGACAGGAGCCTACACAGATACGCAGTATTTT. This translates into CASSLTGAYTDTQYF.

This clonotype was picked up many times. The rearrangement links TRBV5-1 to TRBJ2-7, with 9 bases matching TRBD1. The V gene's germline CDR1 is SGHRS and CDR2 YFSETQ. CDR3 length: 15 residues. V was clipped by 4 bases and J by 5 bases; unmatched bases: 10. CDR3 loop: CASSAGTGRLDEQYF. In DNA, the CDR3 is TGCGCCAGCAGCGCGGGGACAGGGCGACTGGACGAGCAGTACTTC. Complete variable domain (other parts from reference TRBV5-1 and TRBJ2-7): KAGVTQTPRYLIKTRGQQVTLSCSPISGHRSVSWYQQTPGQGLQFLFEYFSETQRNKGNFPGRFSGRQFSNSRSEMNVSTLELGDSALYLCASSAGTGRLDEQYFGPGTRLTVT.

Only a few counts were recorded for this clonotype. This sequence joins TRBV6-1 and TRBJ2-3, with D perhaps matching TRBD1 or TRBD2 (5 bases each). V shed 0 bases and J shed 2 bases, with 9 bases lying between them. The germline V gene encodes CDR1 MNHNS and CDR2 SASEGT. The CDR3 extends over 15 amino acids. The chain's CDR3 is CASSEAPGHTDTQYF. CDR3 DNA: TGTGCCAGCAGTGAAGCACCGGGGCACACAGATACGCAGTATTTT.

The J gene is TRBJ2-7, the V gene TRBV6-1; 9 bases align to TRBD1. The CDR3 extends over 16 amino acids. V dropped 6 bases and J dropped 4; count of bases not matched to a gene: 13. Germline V CDR1 and CDR2: MNHNS, SASEGT. The CDR3 region is CASRSIGQGRAYEQYF. The DNA of the CDR3 is TGTGCCAGCAGATCCATAGGACAGGGGAGAGCGTACGAGCAGTACTTC.

This clonotype appeared many times. CDR3 region: CASSLTGVYYGYTF. In nucleotides, the CDR3 is TGTGCCAGCAGTTTAACAGGAGTCTACTATGGCTACACCTTC. The chain couples TRBV6-5 to TRBJ1-2; a weak D match, TRBD1 (5 bases). V lost 4 bases to trimming and J lost 3 bases, with 12 bases between them. The germline V gene encodes CDR1 MNHEY and CDR2 SVGAGI. This CDR3 has 14 residues.

This clonotype was seen more than once but under ten times. This sequence joins TRBV6-1 and TRBJ2-1; D not certain. Trimming removed 5 bases at V and 1 base at J, with 18 bases between. Per the germline V gene, CDR1 is MNHNS and CDR2 is SASEGT. This CDR3 is built from 17 residues. In DNA, the CDR3 is TGTGCCAGCAGTAAACCTCGAACAGCGAGATCCTACAATGAGCAGTTCTTC. Its translation: CASSKPRTARSYNEQFF.

This clonotype was seen a handful of times. The chain combines TRBV4-2 with TRBJ2-7; 8 bases map to TRBD1. The CDR3 covers 15 residues. V lost 2 bases, J lost 3 bases, and 6 bases stayed unmatched. The germline V gene has CDR1 LGHNA and CDR2 YNFKEQ. CDR3 nucleotides: TGTGCCAGCAGCCAATTGACAGGGGCGGGCTACGAGCAGTACTTC. Translated: CASSQLTGAGYEQYF.